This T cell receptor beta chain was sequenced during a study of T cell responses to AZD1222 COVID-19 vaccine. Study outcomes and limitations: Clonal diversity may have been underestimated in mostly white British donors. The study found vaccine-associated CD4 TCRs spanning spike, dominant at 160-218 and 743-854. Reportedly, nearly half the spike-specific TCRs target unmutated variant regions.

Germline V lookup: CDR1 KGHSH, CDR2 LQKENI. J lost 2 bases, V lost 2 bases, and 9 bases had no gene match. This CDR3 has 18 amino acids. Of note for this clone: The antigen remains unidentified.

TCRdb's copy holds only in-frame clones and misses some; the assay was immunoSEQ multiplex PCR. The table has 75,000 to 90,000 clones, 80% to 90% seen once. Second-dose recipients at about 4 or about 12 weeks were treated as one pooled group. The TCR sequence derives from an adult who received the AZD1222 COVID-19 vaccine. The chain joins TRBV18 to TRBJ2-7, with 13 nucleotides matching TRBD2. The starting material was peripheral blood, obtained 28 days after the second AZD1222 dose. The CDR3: CASSPRELAGGATYEQYF. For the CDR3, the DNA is TGTGCCAGCTCACCAAGGGAACTAGCGGGGGGGGCGACCTACGAGCAGTACTTC.